The clone carrying this T cell receptor beta chain was counted ten times or more. Its antigen is unknown. Unmatched junction bases numbered 5, after V lost 6 bases and J lost 3 bases. This CDR3 has 13 amino acids. Germline V gives CDR1 DFQATT, CDR2 SNEGSKA (reference sequence). The data stem from a study of early T cells in non-severe SARS-CoV-2 infection. The wider study: Sequencing was performed on bulk RNA from unsorted whole blood, leaving chains unpaired.

Individually, cDNA molecules had unique molecular identifiers attached to them. One entry per CDR3 protein results from TCRdb running MiXCR on the 5' RACE reads. In the table there are approximately 60,000 distinct CDR3 sequences, approximately 9.2% of which are singletons. Study observations and caveats: A preference for anti-spike CD8 responses marked VDJdb matching, which missed private and CD4 specificities.

This sample comprised whole blood, obtained at baseline. The sequence was collected from an adult who was a healthcare worker with PCR-confirmed SARS-CoV-2 infection or an uninfected control (not recorded which). The chain carries TRBV20-1 and TRBJ2-7, with 10 bases that match TRBD1. The CDR3 nucleotides read TGCAGTGCCACCGGACAGGGGGTCTACGAGCAGTACTTC. Protein product: CSATGQGVYEQYF.